The source of this T cell receptor beta chain is a study of blood T cell repertoires in COVID-19. The CDR3 is made up of 15 amino acids. V trimming: 5 bases; J trimming: 2 bases; junction bases outside the gene matches: 3. Germline CDR1 and CDR2: SGHAT and FQNNGV. The assay was immunoSEQ multiplex PCR, and TCRdb's table has in-frame clones only and misses some. Altogether around 120,000 clones are present, roughly nine tenths being singletons, with the ten largest covering about 30%. The table lists this clone with a count of one. The sequence came from an elderly woman with acute or convalescent COVID-19. Sequencing was performed on peripheral blood. The chain combines TRBV11-2 with TRBJ2-2; 9 nucleotides match TRBD1. In DNA form, the CDR3 reads TGTGCCAGCAGCCAGGACAGGGGTAACACCGGGGAGCTGTTTTTT. This translates into CASSQDRGNTGELFF. Together with reference TRBV11-2 and TRBJ2-2, the CDR3 gives the full variable domain: EAGVAQSPRYKIIEKRQSVAFWCNPISGHATLYWYQQILGQGPKLLIQFQNNGVVDDSQLPKDRFSAERLKGVDSTLKIQPAKLEDSAVYLCASSQDRGNTGELFFGEGSRLTVL.